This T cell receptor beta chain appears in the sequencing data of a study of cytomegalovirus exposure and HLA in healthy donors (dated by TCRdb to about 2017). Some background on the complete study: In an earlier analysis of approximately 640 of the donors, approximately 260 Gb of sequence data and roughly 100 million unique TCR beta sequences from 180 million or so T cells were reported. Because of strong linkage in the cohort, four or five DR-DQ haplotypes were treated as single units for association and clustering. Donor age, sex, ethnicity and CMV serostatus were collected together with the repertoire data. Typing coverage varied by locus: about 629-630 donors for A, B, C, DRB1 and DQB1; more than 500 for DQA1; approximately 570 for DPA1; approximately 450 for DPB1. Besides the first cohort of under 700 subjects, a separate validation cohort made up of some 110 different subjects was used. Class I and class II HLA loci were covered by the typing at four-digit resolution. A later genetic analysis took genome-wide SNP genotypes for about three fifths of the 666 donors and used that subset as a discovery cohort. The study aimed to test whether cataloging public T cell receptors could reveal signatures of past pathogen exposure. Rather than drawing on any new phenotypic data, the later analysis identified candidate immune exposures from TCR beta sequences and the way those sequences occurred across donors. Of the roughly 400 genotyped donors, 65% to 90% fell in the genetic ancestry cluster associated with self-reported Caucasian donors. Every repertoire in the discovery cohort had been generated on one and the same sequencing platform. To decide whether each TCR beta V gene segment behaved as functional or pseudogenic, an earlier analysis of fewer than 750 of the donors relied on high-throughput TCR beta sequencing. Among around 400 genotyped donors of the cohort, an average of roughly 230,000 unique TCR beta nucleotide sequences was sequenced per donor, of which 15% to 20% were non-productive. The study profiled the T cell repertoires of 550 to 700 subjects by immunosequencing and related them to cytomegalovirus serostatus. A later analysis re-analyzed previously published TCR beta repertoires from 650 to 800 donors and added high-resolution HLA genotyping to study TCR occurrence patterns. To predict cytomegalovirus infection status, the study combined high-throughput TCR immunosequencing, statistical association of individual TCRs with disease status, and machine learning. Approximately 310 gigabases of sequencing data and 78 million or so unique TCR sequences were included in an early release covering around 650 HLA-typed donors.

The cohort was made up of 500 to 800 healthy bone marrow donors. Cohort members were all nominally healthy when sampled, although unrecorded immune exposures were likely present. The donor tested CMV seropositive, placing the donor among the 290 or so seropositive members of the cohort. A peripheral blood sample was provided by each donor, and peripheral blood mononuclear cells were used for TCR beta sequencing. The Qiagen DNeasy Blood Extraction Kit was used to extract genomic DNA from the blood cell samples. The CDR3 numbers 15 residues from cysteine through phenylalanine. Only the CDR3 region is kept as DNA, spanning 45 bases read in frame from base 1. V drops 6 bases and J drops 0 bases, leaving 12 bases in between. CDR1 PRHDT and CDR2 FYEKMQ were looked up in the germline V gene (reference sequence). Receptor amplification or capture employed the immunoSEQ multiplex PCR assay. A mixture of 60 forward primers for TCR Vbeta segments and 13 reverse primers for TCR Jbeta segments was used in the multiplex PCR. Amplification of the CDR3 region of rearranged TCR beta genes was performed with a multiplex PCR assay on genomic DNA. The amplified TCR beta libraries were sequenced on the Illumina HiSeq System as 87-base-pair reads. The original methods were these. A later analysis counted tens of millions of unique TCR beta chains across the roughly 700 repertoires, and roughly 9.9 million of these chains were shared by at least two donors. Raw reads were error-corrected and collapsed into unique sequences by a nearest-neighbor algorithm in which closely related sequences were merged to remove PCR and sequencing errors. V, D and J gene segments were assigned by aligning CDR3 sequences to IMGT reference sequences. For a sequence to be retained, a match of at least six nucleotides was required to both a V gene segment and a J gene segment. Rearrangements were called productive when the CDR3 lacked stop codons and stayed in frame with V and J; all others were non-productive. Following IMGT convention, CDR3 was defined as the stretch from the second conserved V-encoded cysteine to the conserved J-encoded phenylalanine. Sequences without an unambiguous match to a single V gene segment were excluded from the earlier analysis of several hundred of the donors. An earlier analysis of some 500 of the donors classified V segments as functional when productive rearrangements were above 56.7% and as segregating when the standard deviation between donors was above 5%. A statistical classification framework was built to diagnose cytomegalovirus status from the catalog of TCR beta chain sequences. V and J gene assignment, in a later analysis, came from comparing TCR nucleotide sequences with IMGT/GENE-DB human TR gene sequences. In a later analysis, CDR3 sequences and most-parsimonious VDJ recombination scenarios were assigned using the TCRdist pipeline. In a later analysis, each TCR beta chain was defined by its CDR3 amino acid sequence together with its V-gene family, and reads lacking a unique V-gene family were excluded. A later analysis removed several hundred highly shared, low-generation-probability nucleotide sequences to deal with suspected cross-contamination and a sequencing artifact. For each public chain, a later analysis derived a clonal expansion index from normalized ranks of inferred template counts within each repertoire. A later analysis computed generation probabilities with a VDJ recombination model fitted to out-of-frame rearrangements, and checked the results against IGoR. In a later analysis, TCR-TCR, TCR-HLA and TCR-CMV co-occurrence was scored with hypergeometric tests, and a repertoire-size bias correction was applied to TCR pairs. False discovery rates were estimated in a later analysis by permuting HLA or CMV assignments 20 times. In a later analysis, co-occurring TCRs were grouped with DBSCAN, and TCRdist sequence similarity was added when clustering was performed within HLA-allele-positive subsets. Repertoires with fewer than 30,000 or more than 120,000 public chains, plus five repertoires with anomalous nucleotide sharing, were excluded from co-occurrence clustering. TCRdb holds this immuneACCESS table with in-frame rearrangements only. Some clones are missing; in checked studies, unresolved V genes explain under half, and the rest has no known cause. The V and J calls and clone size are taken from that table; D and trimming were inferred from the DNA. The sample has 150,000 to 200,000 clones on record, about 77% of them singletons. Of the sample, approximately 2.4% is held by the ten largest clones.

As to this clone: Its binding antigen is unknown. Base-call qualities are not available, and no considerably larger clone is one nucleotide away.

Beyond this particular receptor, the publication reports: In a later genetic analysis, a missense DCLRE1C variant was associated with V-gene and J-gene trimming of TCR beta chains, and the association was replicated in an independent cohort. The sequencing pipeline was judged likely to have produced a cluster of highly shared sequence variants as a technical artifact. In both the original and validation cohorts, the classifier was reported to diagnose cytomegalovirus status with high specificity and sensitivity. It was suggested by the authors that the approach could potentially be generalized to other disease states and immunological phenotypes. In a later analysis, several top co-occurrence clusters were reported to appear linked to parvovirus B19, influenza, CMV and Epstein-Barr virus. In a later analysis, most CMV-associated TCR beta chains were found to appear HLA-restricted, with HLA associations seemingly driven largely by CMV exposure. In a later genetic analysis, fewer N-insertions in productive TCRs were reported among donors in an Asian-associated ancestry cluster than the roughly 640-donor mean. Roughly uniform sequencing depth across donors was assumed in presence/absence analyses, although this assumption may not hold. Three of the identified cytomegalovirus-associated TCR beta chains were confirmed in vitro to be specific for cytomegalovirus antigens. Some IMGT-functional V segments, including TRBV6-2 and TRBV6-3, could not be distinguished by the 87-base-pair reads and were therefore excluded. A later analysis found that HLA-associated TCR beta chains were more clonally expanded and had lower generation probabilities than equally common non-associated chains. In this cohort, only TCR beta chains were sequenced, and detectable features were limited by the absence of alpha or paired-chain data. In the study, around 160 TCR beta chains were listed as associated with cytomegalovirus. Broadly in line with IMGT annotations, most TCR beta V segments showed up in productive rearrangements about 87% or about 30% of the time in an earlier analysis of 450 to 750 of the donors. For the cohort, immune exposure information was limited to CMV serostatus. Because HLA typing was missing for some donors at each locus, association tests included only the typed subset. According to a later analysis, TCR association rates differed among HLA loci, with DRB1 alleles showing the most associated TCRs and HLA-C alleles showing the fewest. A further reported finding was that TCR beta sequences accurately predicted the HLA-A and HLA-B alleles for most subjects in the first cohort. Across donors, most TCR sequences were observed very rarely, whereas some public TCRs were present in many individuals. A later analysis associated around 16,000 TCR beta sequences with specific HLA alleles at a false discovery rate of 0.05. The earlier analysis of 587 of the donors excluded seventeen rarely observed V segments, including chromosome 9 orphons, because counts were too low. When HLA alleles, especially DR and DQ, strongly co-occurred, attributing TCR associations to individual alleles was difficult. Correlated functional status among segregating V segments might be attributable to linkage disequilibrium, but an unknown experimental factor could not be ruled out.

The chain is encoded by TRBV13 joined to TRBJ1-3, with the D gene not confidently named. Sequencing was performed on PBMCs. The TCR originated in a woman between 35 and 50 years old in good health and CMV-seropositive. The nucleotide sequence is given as TGTGCCAGCAGTCAAGGACGGGGCTCTGGAAACACCATATATTTT. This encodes CASSQGRGSGNTIYF.